These T cell receptor beta chains were read from a single sample in a study of T cells in Graves' hyperthyroidism and ophthalmopathy. TCRdb redid the calling of the multiplex PCR reads with MiXCR, one entry per CDR3 protein. The profile shows 300,000 to 400,000 distinct CDR3 sequences, around 20% of them singletons. The specimen was blood. The receptor set was obtained from a woman in her 50s with Graves' hyperthyroidism. Both conserved end residues are part of each CDR3.

16 TRBJ2-2 TRBV11-3 CASRRGQGSSTGELFF
16 TRBJ2-1 TRBV6-1 CASSERGLLSYNEQFF
14 TRBJ2-3 TRBV27 CASSFPKLGDTQYF
15 TRBJ1-5 TRBV18 CASSPIDQGNQPQHF
15 TRBJ2-1 TRBV20-1 CSARSWEGLRNEQFF
14 TRBJ2-7 TRBV12-3/TRBV12-4 CASSRSGSTYEQYF
13 TRBJ1-5 TRBV12-3/TRBV12-4 CASSRTDNQPQHF
17 TRBJ1-2 TRBV14 CASSQVGTANGYYGYTF
13 TRBJ1-6 TRBV7-9 CASSRQGDSPLHF
18 TRBJ2-3 TRBV20-1 CSARDFLAGGGSTDTQYF
13 TRBJ1-1 TRBV5-8 CASSSGSNTEAFF
15 TRBJ2-2 TRBV18 CASSQGAGSTGELFF
16 TRBJ2-6 TRBV27 CASTAIGASGANVLTF
13 TRBJ2-5 TRBV13 CASSLGRGETQYF
17 TRBJ2-2 TRBV28 CASSGLAGGRTPGSCFF
14 TRBJ1-2 TRBV5-1 CASSLVGDPFGYTF
15 TRBJ1-1 TRBV9 CASSVGNQMNTEAFF
12 TRBJ1-1 TRBV5-1 CASSLAEGEAFF
14 TRBJ1-1 TRBV30 CAWNRGIFNTEAFF
15 TRBJ1-1 TRBV2 CASSGQRIGNTEAFF
13 TRBJ1-3 TRBV30 CAWSPGGLRTIYF
15 TRBJ1-2 TRBV28 CASSLPHWTGSGYTF
16 TRBJ1-5 TRBV6-1 CASSELGRVSNQPQHF
11 TRBJ1-1 TRBV6-1 CASTGNREAFF
14 TRBJ2-7 TRBV6-1 CASVGRTKTYEQYF
18 TRBJ2-2 TRBV5-8 CASSSTRGRTINTGELFF
15 TRBJ1-4 TRBV7-2 CASSPGLVGSEKLFF
14 TRBJ1-2 TRBV4-1 CASSQLQGADGYTF
14 TRBJ1-1 TRBV27 CASSLRRLNTEAFF
15 TRBJ1-5 TRBV5-1 CASSLVPGGGQPQHF
14 TRBJ1-1 TRBV27 CASSYGGRNTEAFF
16 TRBJ2-1 TRBV12-3/TRBV12-4 CASSRNLAGGHNEQFF
17 TRBJ1-3 TRBV5-1 CASSLSAGLGSGNTIYF
13 TRBJ2-1 TRBV6-5 CASSYSIGNEQFF
15 TRBJ2-7 TRBV19 CASSRSLRGGYEQYF
14 TRBJ1-2 TRBV25-1 CASSAPGTGGGYTF
14 TRBJ1-1 TRBV19 CASSIVRGSTEAFF
16 TRBJ2-3 TRBV18 CASSRRDGAGTDTQYF
14 TRBJ2-1 TRBV7-3 CATSLSSGGNEQFF
15 TRBJ2-1 TRBV11-3 CASSSIAGAPNEQFF
17 TRBJ2-1 TRBV13 CASSSANPTSGSYEQFF
13 TRBJ1-4 TRBV29-1 CSARKGPNEKLFF
12 TRBJ2-3 TRBV28 CATAGPTDTQYF
15 TRBJ1-5 TRBV6-1 CASSGQPQSNQPQHF
17 TRBJ1-5 TRBV20-1 CSARDLQGRVSNQPQHF